A single sample gave rise to the 30 T cell receptor beta chains below, sequenced in a study of T cells and Merkel cell carcinoma outcomes (dated by TCRdb to about 2020). Receptor libraries were prepared by the immunoSEQ multiplex PCR assay. The table was pulled from immuneACCESS by TCRdb, which kept in-frame rearrangements only. Such tables lose some clones; where checked, under half of the loss comes from unresolved V genes, and the rest has no known cause. In this sample the table shows several thousand clones, 90% of which occur a single time. The ten largest clones take up roughly 2.8% of the sample. The specimen was tumor tissue from Merkel cell carcinoma. All receptors derive from a human donor with Merkel cell carcinoma.

For this clone: A read error may produce the germline difference seen at one junction end. The chain has TRBV7-9 and TRBJ2-3; D is perhaps TRBD2 (8 bases). The CDR3 is 18 residues long. Germline CDR1 SEHNR, CDR2 FQNEAQ (reference sequence). CDR3 in amino acids: CASSSQAKEGGGTDTQYF. The DNA for the CDR3 is TGTGCCAGCAGCTCCCAGGCGAAAGAGGGCGGGGGGACAGATACACAGTATTTT. The full variable domain, rest sourced from reference TRBV7-9 and TRBJ2-3, is DTGVSQNPRHKITKRGQNVTFRCDPISEHNRLYWYRQTLGQGPEFLTYFQNEAQLEKSRLLSDRFSAERPKGSFSTLEIQRTEQGDSAMYLCASSSQAKEGGGTDTQYFGPGTRLTVL.

The chain employs TRBV6-4 and TRBJ2-2; 11 nucleotides match TRBD2. There are 18 residues in the CDR3. Looked up from germline, CDR1 is MRHNA and CDR2 is SNTAGT. J was trimmed by 6 bases and V by 4 bases; bases with no gene match: 13. The CDR3 region is CASSGSTSGGTASGELFF. CDR3 DNA sequence: TGTGCCAGCAGTGGATCAACTAGCGGGGGTACAGCTTCCGGGGAGCTGTTTTTT.

This sequence joins TRBV7-9 and TRBJ2-5; a possible D gene is TRBD1 (8 bases). Germline V gene lookup returns CDR1 SEHNR and CDR2 FQNEAQ (reference sequence). Trimming took off 3 bases at V and 5 bases at J, with 16 bases between the two ends. The CDR3 contains 15 residues. In nucleotides, the CDR3 is TGTGCCAGCAGCTTCATCCTACAGGGGGGGGAGACCCAGTACTTC. Translating it yields CASSFILQGGETQYF.

The chain links TRBV28 to TRBJ2-1, with D perhaps TRBD2 (7 bases). The CDR3 has 13 amino acids. Between the trimmed V and J ends, which lost 3 bases and 10 bases, there was a span of 13 bases. CDR1 MDHEN and CDR2 SYDVKM come from the germline V gene. The CDR3: CASSFLRGGEQFF. The CDR3 DNA sequence: TGTGCCAGCAGTTTCCTCAGGGGAGGGGAGCAGTTCTTC.

This chain uses TRBV18 with TRBJ2-1, with 12 bases that match TRBD2. V was pared by 3 bases and J by 12 bases, with 3 bases of the junction left unmatched. CDR3 length equals 13 residues. The germline V gene encodes CDR1 KGHSH and CDR2 LQKENI. The CDR3 DNA reads TGTGCCAGCTCACCCGAGACTAGCGGGGGGCAGTTCTTC. Residues: CASSPETSGGQFF. Variable domain in full (rest from reference TRBV18 and TRBJ2-1): NAGVMQNPRHLVRRRGQEARLRCSPMKGHSHVYWYRQLPEEGLKFMVYLQKENIIDESGMPKERFSAEFPKEGPSILRIQQVVRGDSAAYFCASSPETSGGQFFGPGTRLTVL.

J is TRBJ2-1 and V is TRBV25-1, with D possibly TRBD2 on 6 matching bases. V shed 2 bases and J shed 4 bases, with 12 bases lying between them. The CDR3 is 15 residues long. From germline, CDR1 is MGHDK and CDR2 SYGVNS. The CDR3 DNA is TGTGCCAGCAGTGAAGGGGGGTTGGTATACAATGAGCAGTTCTTC. Its protein product is CASSEGGLVYNEQFF.

This clone was seen once. The rearrangement uses TRBV6-5 and TRBJ1-5; 8 nucleotides align to TRBD1. CDR1 and CDR2 (germline): MNHEY, SVGAGI. The CDR3 runs to 13 residues. The V and J ends lost 6 bases and 6 bases, in that order; junction bases with no gene match: 4. This CDR3 reads CASRGQGGQPQHF. CDR3 DNA: TGTGCCAGCAGAGGACAGGGAGGTCAGCCCCAGCATTTT.

The gene calls are TRBV6-1 and TRBJ1-1, with D hard to call. Germline V gene lookup returns CDR1 MNHNS and CDR2 SASEGT. V was trimmed by 6 bases and J by 1 base, leaving 12 bases between them. The CDR3 is 14 amino acids. Here the CDR3 reads CASSTTSENTEAFF. The CDR3 DNA reads TGTGCCAGCAGCACGACAAGTGAGAACACTGAAGCTTTCTTT.

The V gene is TRBV25-1, the J gene TRBJ2-3; 10 bases are shared with TRBD2. Trimming at V came to 2 bases and at J to 6 bases, leaving 5 bases not matched to a gene. The CDR3 loop spans 15 amino acids. The germline gives CDR1 MGHDK, CDR2 SYGVNS. DNA of the CDR3: TGTGCCAGCAGTGAACTAGCGGGGGCAGGGGATACGCAGTATTTT. This translates into CASSELAGAGDTQYF.

The chain carries TRBV10-3 and TRBJ2-1; the D is unclear. This CDR3 spans 17 amino acids. Germline-derived CDR1 and CDR2 are ENHRY and SYGVKD. V was pared by 2 bases and J by 0 bases, with 14 bases between. The DNA for the CDR3 is TGTGCCATCAGTGAGGTAGTTGGCTCGAGCTCCTACAATGAGCAGTTCTTC. The encoded protein is CAISEVVGSSSYNEQFF.

The rearrangement joins TRBV6-5 to TRBJ2-3, with D perhaps matching TRBD1 (5 bases). CDR3 length equals 14 residues. With 7 bases removed from V and 0 bases from J, the gap between germline ends came to 11 bases. Germline loops: CDR1 MNHEY, CDR2 SVGAGI. This CDR3 reads CASKLTESTDTQYF. CDR3 DNA sequence: TGTGCCAGCAAGTTGACAGAAAGCACAGATACGCAGTATTTT.

In its sample, this clone was seen a few times. V usage is TRBV7-3 and J usage is TRBJ1-3; D remains unclear. V gave up 3 bases and J gave up 4 bases, with 10 bases separating them. The CDR3 extends over 14 amino acids. Germline lookup yields CDR1 SGHTA and CDR2 FQGTGA. CDR3 residues: CASSFAGPGNTIYF. Here the CDR3 DNA reads TGTGCCAGCAGCTTTGCCGGGCCGGGAAACACCATATATTTT. Based on the CDR3 plus reference TRBV7-3 and TRBJ1-3, the full variable domain is GAGVSQTPSNKVTEKGKYVELRCDPISGHTALYWYRQSLGQGPEFLIYFQGTGAADDSGLPNDRFFAVRPEGSVSTLKIQRTERGDSAVYLCASSFAGPGNTIYFGEGSWLTVV.

V gene TRBV4-1 combines with J gene TRBJ1-6, with D unclear. V lost 0 bases, J lost 14 bases, and 14 bases lay in between. Germline lookup yields CDR1 MGHRA and CDR2 YSYEKL. This CDR3 region has 14 residues. The CDR3 bases are TGCGCCAGCAGCCAAGATTCAGCGGCGATTGCCCTCCACTTT. Protein: CASSQDSAAIALHF.

As DNA, the CDR3 is TGTGCCACCAGCAGAGATTTCGAGACCCAGTACTTC. Protein sequence: CATSRDFETQYF. The gene calls are TRBV15 and TRBJ2-5; D gene unclear. Germline CDR1 is LNHNV and CDR2 is YYDKDF (reference sequence). The CDR3 consists of 12 residues. The ends were cut back, 0 bases at V and 5 bases at J, with 4 bases in the middle.

The chain recombines TRBV7-3 with TRBJ1-3, with D possibly being TRBD1 (5 bases). The CDR3 is made up of 15 amino acids. CDR1 is SGHTA, CDR2 FQGTGA, per germline. Trimming shortened V by 2 bases and J by 8 bases, and 16 bases separated the two germline ends. The CDR3 coding sequence is TGTGCCAGCAGCTTAGCCGGGACGCCCCGAGACACCATATATTTT. Its protein is CASSLAGTPRDTIYF.

For the CDR3, the DNA is TGCGCCAGCAGCCAAGAGCCCAGGAATCAGCCCCAGCATTTT. Protein sequence: CASSQEPRNQPQHF. The chain is built from TRBV4-3 and TRBJ1-5; no firm D call. The CDR3 contains 14 residues. With 0 bases removed from V and 4 bases from J, the gap between germline ends came to 7 bases. Germline loops: CDR1 LGHNA, CDR2 YSLEER.

The J gene is TRBJ2-7, the V gene TRBV23-1; D gene uncertain. TRBV23-1 is recorded as an ORF, its role being uncertain. The CDR3 has 18 amino acids. V was clipped by 4 bases and J by 2 bases, with 24 bases between them. The CDR3 protein is CASSLGLDVKESTYEQYV. CDR3 DNA: TGCGCCAGCAGTCTCGGCCTTGATGTTAAAGAAAGCACCTACGAGCAGTACGTC.

The V gene is TRBV6-6, the J gene TRBJ1-2; 7 bases fit TRBD1. V dropped 5 bases and J dropped 8; count of bases not matched to a gene: 8. This CDR3 region has 13 residues. Germline V gene lookup returns CDR1 MNHNY and CDR2 SVGAGI (reference sequence). In DNA form, the CDR3 reads TGTGCCAGCAGTAGGGGACAGACGGGGGGCTACACCTTC. Its protein is CASSRGQTGGYTF.

The rearrangement links TRBV2 to TRBJ1-2, with 8 positions matching TRBD1. This CDR3 contains 14 residues. V gave up 3 bases and J gave up 5 bases; unmatched junction bases: 5. Germline V gene lookup returns CDR1 SNHLY and CDR2 FYNNEI. As DNA, the CDR3 is TGTGCCAGCAGTGAGGGACGGACAGGGTATGGCTACACCTTC. Its protein is CASSEGRTGYGYTF.

The chain employs TRBV19 and TRBJ1-2; unclear D gene. CDR1 and CDR2 from the germline V gene are LNHDA and SQIVND (reference sequence). V lost 7 bases and J 3 bases, leaving 9 bases between the germline ends. This CDR3 region has 12 residues. CDR3 in amino acids: CASKVTDYGYTF. The CDR3 nucleotides read TGTGCCAGTAAGGTCACGGACTATGGCTACACCTTC. The variable domain in full, with the rest retrieved from reference TRBV19 and TRBJ1-2, is DGGITQSPKYLFRKEGQNVTLSCEQNLNHDAMYWYRQDPGQGLRLIYYSQIVNDFQKGDIAEGYSVSREKKESFPLTVTSAQKNPTAFYLCASKVTDYGYTFGSGTRLTVV.

The chain couples TRBV27 to TRBJ1-2, with 8 bases lining up with TRBD1. CDR1 is MNHEY and CDR2 is SMNVEV in the germline V gene (reference sequence). The CDR3 has 15 amino acids. Germline trimming cut 0 bases from V and 4 bases from J; bases unmatched to any gene: 4. CDR3: CASSLSVTGGYGYTF. The DNA of the CDR3 is TGTGCCAGCAGTTTATCGGTCACAGGGGGCTATGGCTACACCTTC.

Remarks on this clone: A junction end diverges from the germline sequence, so it may reflect a read error. The chain links TRBV30 to TRBJ2-1, with unresolved D. Looked up from germline, CDR1 is GTSNPN and CDR2 is SVGIG (reference sequence). The CDR3 extends over 12 amino acids. CDR3: CACSGSYNEQFF. The CDR3 DNA is TGTGCCTGCAGTGGCTCCTACAATGAGCAGTTCTTC.

The chain has TRBV5-4 and TRBJ2-7; weak D call: TRBD2 (6 bases). Germline V CDR1 and CDR2: SGHNT, YYREEE (reference sequence). V lost 5 bases to trimming and J lost 0 bases, with 18 bases between them. This CDR3 spans 16 amino acids. CDR3 sequence reads: CASRRGTDSSSYEQYF. CDR3 bases: TGTGCCAGCAGACGGGGGACCGACTCTAGCTCCTACGAGCAGTACTTC. The whole variable domain, filled in from reference TRBV5-4 and TRBJ2-7, reads ETGVTQSPTHLIKTRGQQVTLRCSSQSGHNTVSWYQQALGQGPQFIFQYYREEENGRGNFPPRFSGLQFPNYSSELNVNALELDDSALYLCASRRGTDSSSYEQYFGPGTRLTVT.

The V and J genes are TRBV7-8 and TRBJ1-2; the D gene is possibly TRBD1 (6 bases). Germline loops: CDR1 SGHVS, CDR2 FQNEAQ. This CDR3 is built from 14 residues. Trimming took 5 bases from V and 5 from J, leaving 15 bases between them. The CDR3 DNA follows: TGTGCCAGCAGCCCCGCGGGGGCGGGATATGGCTACACCTTC. Translation gives CASSPAGAGYGYTF.

The chain uses TRBV12-5 and TRBJ2-2, with a weak D call TRBD1 (6 bases). Trimming took off 10 bases at V and 4 bases at J, with 13 bases between the two ends. This CDR3 has 13 amino acids. CDR1 and CDR2 (germline): LGHNT, FRNRAP. CDR3 region: CATEQGLTGELFF. DNA for the CDR3: TGTGCTACCGAACAGGGTCTCACCGGGGAGCTGTTTTTT.

The chain recombines TRBV7-9 with TRBJ2-1; D might be TRBD1 (5 bases). The CDR3 is 14 residues long. Trimming shortened V by 5 bases and J by 6 bases, and 14 bases separated the two germline ends. Germline-derived CDR1 and CDR2 are SEHNR and FQNEAQ (reference sequence). CDR3 DNA sequence: TGTGCCAGCAGCGTAACCGATAGGGGCAATGAGCAGTTCTTC. The encoded protein is CASSVTDRGNEQFF.

V is TRBV21-1 and J is TRBJ2-1; the tabulated D call, TRBD1, remains unverified against the DNA. TRBV21-1 is annotated as a pseudogene. The CDR3 has 20 amino acids. CDR3 DNA: TGTGCCAGCAGCAAAGTCCGGCAGTGTGGCAGGGGGCCCCTATACAATGAGCAGTTCTTC. Its translation: CASSKVRQCGRGPLYNEQFF.

The chain is built from TRBV7-9 and TRBJ1-4, with D possibly being TRBD1 (5 bases). Trimming removed 6 bases at V and 4 bases at J, with 12 bases between. Germline lookup yields CDR1 SEHNR and CDR2 FQNEAQ (reference sequence). This CDR3 contains 14 residues. The CDR3 is CASSLDSNNEKLFF. Written as DNA, the CDR3 is TGTGCCAGCAGTCTTGACAGCAATAATGAAAAACTGTTTTTT. Combining the CDR3 with reference TRBV7-9 and TRBJ1-4 gives the whole variable domain DTGVSQNPRHKITKRGQNVTFRCDPISEHNRLYWYRQTLGQGPEFLTYFQNEAQLEKSRLLSDRFSAERPKGSFSTLEIQRTEQGDSAMYLCASSLDSNNEKLFFGSGTQLSVL.

Only one count was recorded for this clone. V is TRBV15 and J is TRBJ2-1; 9 nucleotides match TRBD2. The CDR3 extends over 16 amino acids. The germline V gene has CDR1 LNHNV and CDR2 YYDKDF (reference sequence). Unmatched junction bases numbered 4, after V lost 0 bases and J lost 4 bases. CDR3 region: CATSRDGGGAYNEQFF. CDR3 in DNA: TGTGCCACCAGCAGAGATGGCGGGGGGGCGTACAATGAGCAGTTCTTC.

The rearrangement uses TRBV29-1 and TRBJ2-7; 10 bases line up with TRBD1. Trimming at V came to 3 bases and at J to 5 bases, leaving 4 bases not matched to a gene. The CDR3 is 13 residues long. Germline assignment: CDR1 SQVTM and CDR2 ANQGSEA. DNA of the CDR3: TGCAGCGTTGACCCGGGACAGGGGCACGAGCAGTACTTC. This gives the protein CSVDPGQGHEQYF.